The sequence of this T cell receptor beta chain was determined in a study of T cells in women clearing cervical HPV infection. The V and J ends lost 0 bases and 3 bases, in that order; junction bases with no gene match: 1. The CDR3 runs 14 residues. Germline-derived CDR1 and CDR2 are LNHNV and YYDKDF (reference sequence). Points on this clone: Its antigen is as yet unknown. The read falls 3 residues short of the CDR3 end, and the missing part is taken from the germline J gene.

Study-wide results and limits: Cases carried less TRBV6-7 than controls: around 0.11% versus 0.15%. Repertoire richness, not evenness, was significantly elevated in CIN3+ cases versus controls.

TCRdb's copy holds only in-frame clones and misses some; the assay was immunoSEQ multiplex PCR. The sample table sets out some 33,000 clones. J is TRBJ2-7 and V is TRBV15; 8 bases line up with TRBD1. The material sequenced was blood buffy coat. The TCR originated in a woman between 18 and 75 years old with a cervical HPV16 infection that either progressed to CIN3+ or cleared (not recorded which). CDR3 sequence reads: CATSREGQGYEQYF. CDR3 DNA (partial): TGTGCCACCAGCAGAGAAGGACAGGGCTACGAG.